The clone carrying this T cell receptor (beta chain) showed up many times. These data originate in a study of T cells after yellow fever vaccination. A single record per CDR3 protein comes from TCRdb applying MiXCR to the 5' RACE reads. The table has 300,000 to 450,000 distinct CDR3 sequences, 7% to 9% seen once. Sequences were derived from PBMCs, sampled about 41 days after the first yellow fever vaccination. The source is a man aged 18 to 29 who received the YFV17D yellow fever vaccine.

In DNA, the CDR3 is TGTGCCAGCAGCCTAACAGGGAAGACCCAGTACTTC. It specifies CASSLTGKTQYF. The chain carries TRBV27 and TRBJ2-5; D is possibly TRBD1 (6 bases). The CDR3 is 12 amino acids. Trimming stripped 6 bases from V and 6 bases from J, with 11 bases between. The germline gives CDR1 MNHEY, CDR2 SMNVEV (reference sequence).